This TCR beta chain was found in a study of early T cells in non-severe SARS-CoV-2 infection. The protocol attached unique molecular identifiers to individual cDNA molecules. TCRdb re-called the 5' RACE reads through MiXCR, storing one row per CDR3 protein. The table has some 38,000 distinct CDR3 sequences, less than 5% seen once. The V gene lost 6 bases and the J gene lost 0 bases, with 15 bases spanning the gap. Germline loops: CDR1 DFQATT, CDR2 SNEGSKA (reference sequence). The length of the CDR3 is 14 residues. This clonotype appeared many times. What was sequenced was whole blood. This chain joins TRBV20-1 and TRBJ2-7; no clear D gene. The clonotype was recovered from an adult who was a healthcare worker with PCR-confirmed SARS-CoV-2 infection or an uninfected control (not recorded which). In nucleotides, the CDR3 is TGCAGTGCCCACGGGCAGCGTTTCTCCTACGAGCAGTACTTC. Protein sequence: CSAHGQRFSYEQYF.